A single sample gave rise to the 5 T cell receptor beta chains below, sequenced in a study of PD-1 blockade in classical Hodgkin lymphoma. The table came from immunoSEQ multiplex PCR; TCRdb's copy has only in-frame clones and leaves some out. The table has about 43,000 clones, around 76% seen once. Every single patient, without exception, relapsed after autologous stem cell transplantation, and brentuximab vedotin exposure varied. Material: peripheral blood mononuclear cells (PBMCs), obtained before the second cycle of nivolumab. The receptor source for this set is a human donor with classical Hodgkin lymphoma.

The V gene is TRBV6-1, the J gene TRBJ2-1, with D possibly TRBD1 on 6 matching bases. CDR3 length: 18 amino acids. Trimming stripped 2 bases from V and 5 bases from J, with 22 bases between. CDR1 is MNHNS, CDR2 SASEGT, per germline. In nucleotides, the CDR3 is TGTGCCAGCAGTGAAAGGCCTTCGACCGGGACAATCCACAATGAGCAGTTCTTC. Encoded protein: CASSERPSTGTIHNEQFF.

This chain connects TRBV25-1 to TRBJ2-5; possible D gene TRBD1, 5 bases. V was clipped by 2 bases and J by 1 base, with 11 bases between them. Germline lookup yields CDR1 MGHDK and CDR2 SYGVNS. This CDR3 contains 15 residues. As DNA, the CDR3 is TGTGCCAGCAGTGAACTTAAGGGGCCCCAAGAGACCCAGTACTTC. Encoded protein: CASSELKGPQETQYF.

Comment on this clone: One end of the junction does not line up with germline, which may come from a read error. The V and J genes are TRBV2 and TRBJ2-1; TRBD2 matches at 9 bases. Germline values: CDR1 SNHLY, CDR2 FYNNEI. The CDR3 is 15 amino acids. CDR3: CASSEDLAGYNEQFF. In nucleotides, the CDR3 is TGTGCCAGCAGCGAAGATCTAGCGGGGTACAATGAGCAGTTCTTC.

The chain combines TRBV5-1 with TRBJ1-3; D uncertain. The CDR3 extends over 14 amino acids. V shed 4 bases and J shed 0 bases, with 8 bases lying between them. The germline V gene has CDR1 SGHRS and CDR2 YFSETQ. The CDR3 region has the DNA TGCGCCAGCAGCAAAGGGTCCTCTGGAAACACCATATATTTT. It is translated as CASSKGSSGNTIYF.

This chain joins TRBV19 and TRBJ1-2, with 7 bases identical to TRBD1. The CDR3 contains 17 residues. With 4 bases clipped from V and 0 bases from J, the junction kept 11 bases outside the gene matches. Germline V gene sequence: CDR1 LNHDA, CDR2 SQIVND (reference sequence). CDR3 sequence reads: CASSTWDPGTANYGYTF. CDR3 in DNA: TGTGCCAGTAGTACCTGGGATCCCGGGACAGCTAACTATGGCTACACCTTC.